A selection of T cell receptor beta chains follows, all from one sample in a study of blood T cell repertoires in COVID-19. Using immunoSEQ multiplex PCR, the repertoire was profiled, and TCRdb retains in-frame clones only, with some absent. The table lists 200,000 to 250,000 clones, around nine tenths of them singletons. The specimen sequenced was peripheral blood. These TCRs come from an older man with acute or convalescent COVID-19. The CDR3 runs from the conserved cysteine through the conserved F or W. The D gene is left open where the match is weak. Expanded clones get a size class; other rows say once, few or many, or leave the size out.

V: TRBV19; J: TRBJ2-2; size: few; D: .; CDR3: CASSTGLNTGELFF; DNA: TGTGCCAGTAGCACAGGGCTGAACACCGGGGAGCTGTTTTTT
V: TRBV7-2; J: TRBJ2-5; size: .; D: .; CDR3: CASSRDGNWETQYF; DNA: TGTGCCAGCAGCAGAGACGGGAATTGGGAGACCCAGTACTTC
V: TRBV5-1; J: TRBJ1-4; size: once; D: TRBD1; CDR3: CASSLGTGKLEKLFF; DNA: TGCGCCAGCAGCTTAGGGACAGGGAAGCTTGAAAAACTGTTTTTT
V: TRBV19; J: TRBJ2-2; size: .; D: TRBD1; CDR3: CASSTTGTGLTGELFF; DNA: TGTGCCAGTAGTACTACCGGGACAGGACTCACCGGGGAGCTGTTTTTT
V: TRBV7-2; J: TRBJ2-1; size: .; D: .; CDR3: CASSKQGVLSYNEQFF; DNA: TGTGCCAGCAGCAAACAGGGAGTGCTCTCCTACAATGAGCAGTTCTTC
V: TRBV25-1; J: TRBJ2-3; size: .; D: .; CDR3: CASSGGLGTQYF; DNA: TGTGCCAGCAGTGGAGGGTTGGGTACGCAGTATTTT
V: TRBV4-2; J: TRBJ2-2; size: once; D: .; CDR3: CASSQEVVTVSNTGELFF; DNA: TGTGCCAGCAGCCAAGAAGTAGTCACGGTATCCAACACCGGGGAGCTGTTTTTT
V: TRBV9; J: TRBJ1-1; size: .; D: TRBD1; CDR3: CASSFSGGEATEAFF; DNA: TGTGCCAGCAGCTTCTCAGGGGGAGAGGCCACTGAAGCTTTCTTT
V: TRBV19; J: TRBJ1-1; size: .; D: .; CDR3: CASSPGSRNTEAFF; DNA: TGTGCCAGTAGCCCGGGAAGTAGGAACACTGAAGCTTTCTTT
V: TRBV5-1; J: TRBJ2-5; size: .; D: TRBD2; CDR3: CASSLSGGGVRETQYF; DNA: TGCGCCAGCAGCTTAAGTGGCGGGGGGGTCCGCGAGACCCAGTACTTC
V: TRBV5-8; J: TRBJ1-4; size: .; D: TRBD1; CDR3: CASSLGTGTNEKLFF; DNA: TGTGCCAGCAGCTTGGGGACAGGGACTAATGAAAAACTGTTTTTT
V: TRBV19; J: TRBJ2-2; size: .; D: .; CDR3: CASTPDGSTGELFF; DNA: TGTGCCAGTACTCCGGATGGGAGCACCGGGGAGCTGTTTTTT
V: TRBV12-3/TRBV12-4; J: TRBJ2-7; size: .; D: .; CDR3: CASTGGTYEQYF; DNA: TGTGCCAGCACTGGGGGGACCTACGAGCAGTACTTC
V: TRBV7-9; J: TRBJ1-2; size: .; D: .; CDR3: CASSLTGANYGYTF; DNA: TGTGCCAGCAGTTTAACAGGAGCTAACTATGGCTACACCTTC
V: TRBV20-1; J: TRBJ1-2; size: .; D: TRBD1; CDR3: CSSTGGRGYTF; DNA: TGCAGTTCGACAGGGGGCCGGGGCTACACCTTC
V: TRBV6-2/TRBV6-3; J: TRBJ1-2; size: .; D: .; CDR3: CASSPLRGAEVRGYTF; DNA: TGTGCCAGCAGCCCGCTCCGGGGGGCTGAGGTTCGTGGCTACACCTTC
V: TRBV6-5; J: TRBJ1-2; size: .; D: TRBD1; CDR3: CASTTGQGANYGYTF; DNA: TGTGCCAGCACCACGGGACAGGGCGCTAACTATGGCTACACCTTC
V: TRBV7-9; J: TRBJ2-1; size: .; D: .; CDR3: CASTPTWGDEQFF; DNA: TGTGCCAGCACCCCTACATGGGGGGATGAGCAGTTCTTC
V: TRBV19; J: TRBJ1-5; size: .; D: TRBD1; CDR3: CASRLWTGDQPQHF; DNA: TGTGCCAGTAGATTGTGGACAGGGGATCAGCCCCAGCATTTT
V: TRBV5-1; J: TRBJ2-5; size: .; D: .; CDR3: CASTHRGLEETQYF; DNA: TGCGCCAGCACCCACCGGGGGTTGGAGGAGACCCAGTACTTC
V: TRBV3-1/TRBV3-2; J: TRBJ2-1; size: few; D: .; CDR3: CASSQDQGNWNEQFF; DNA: TGTGCCAGCAGCCAAGATCAGGGAAATTGGAATGAGCAGTTCTTC
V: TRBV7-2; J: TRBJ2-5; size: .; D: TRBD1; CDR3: CASSLTGSETQYF; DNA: TGTGCCAGCAGCTTGACAGGGAGCGAGACCCAGTACTTC
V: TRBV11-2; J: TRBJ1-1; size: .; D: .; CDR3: CASSLRGWGTRSDTEAFF; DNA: TGTGCCAGCAGCTTAAGGGGGTGGGGTACCCGATCGGACACTGAAGCTTTCTTT
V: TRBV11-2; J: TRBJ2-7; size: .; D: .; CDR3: CASSPSRSTSVYEQYF; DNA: TGTGCCAGCAGCCCGTCTCGTAGTACTTCTGTCTACGAGCAGTACTTC
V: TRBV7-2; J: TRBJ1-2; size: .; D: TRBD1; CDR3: CASSLPDRAYYGYTF; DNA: TGTGCCAGCAGCCTCCCGGACAGGGCGTACTATGGCTACACCTTC
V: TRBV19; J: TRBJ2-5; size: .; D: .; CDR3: CASSIGGTQYF; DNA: TGTGCCAGTAGTATAGGAGGGACCCAGTACTTC
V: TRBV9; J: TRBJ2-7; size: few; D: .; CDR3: CASSVAETDYSYEQYF; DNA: TGTGCCAGCAGCGTAGCCGAGACGGACTACTCCTACGAGCAGTACTTC
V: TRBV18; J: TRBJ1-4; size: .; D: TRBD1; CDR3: CASSPRGTGAGEKLFF; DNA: TGTGCCAGCTCACCGCGCGGGACAGGGGCTGGAGAAAAACTGTTTTTT
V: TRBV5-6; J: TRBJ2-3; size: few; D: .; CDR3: CASSLAPGTDTQYF; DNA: TGTGCCAGCAGCTTGGCCCCAGGGACAGATACGCAGTATTTT
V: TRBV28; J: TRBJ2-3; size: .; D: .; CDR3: CASSSPTDTQYF; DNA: TGTGCCAGCAGTTCCCCTACAGATACGCAGTATTTT
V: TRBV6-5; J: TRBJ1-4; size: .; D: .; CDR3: CASRGGGALDEKLFF; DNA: TGTGCCAGCAGGGGAGGGGGGGCCTTGGATGAAAAACTGTTTTTT